Here is one T cell receptor (beta chain) with its context. This sample was taken from a study of blood T cell repertoires in COVID-19. Study overall: Italy, Spain and the United States were the sources of the convalescent and acute COVID-19 samples.

In the authors' workflow: The authors estimated nucleated cell counts from reference gene primer amplification. Repertoires were generated with immunoSEQ multiplex PCR, while TCRdb's copy carries only in-frame clones and drops some. V and J calls plus clone size are reproduced from that table; the DNA served to infer D and trimming. The sample includes 110,000 to 150,000 clones, roughly 75% of them seen just once. Germline V gene lookup returns CDR1 SNHLY and CDR2 FYNNEI. The CDR3 runs to 16 residues. The V end was cut by 0 bases, the J end by 5 bases, with 14 bases between. Participant-reported clinical history was the basis for cohort assignment.

V gene TRBV2 combines with J gene TRBJ1-5; weak D call: TRBD1 (6 bases). The TCR was taken from a woman in her forties or fifties who had recovered from COVID-19. The sample comprised PBMCs or T cells enriched from blood (not recorded which). The CDR3 spells CASSEARGGHYQPQHF. CDR3 DNA sequence: TGTGCCAGCAGTGAAGCGCGGGGGGGGCACTATCAGCCCCAGCATTTT.